The next 5 T cell receptor beta chains were all read from a single sample in a study of T-cell memory formation after mild COVID-19 (dated by TCRdb to the early 2020s). The receptor library was made with 5' RACE. The sample was run on an Illumina NovaSeq 6000. The public sequencing data were trimmed at Q25 with fastp and processed into clonotypes with MiXCR by TCRdb, which kept only in-frame beta chains. Every entry covers one CDR3 protein and lists the most common genes and DNA from its rows. Counted in this sample were around 260,000 distinct CDR3 sequences; around 15% of them appeared once. The ten largest account for about a fifth of the sample. Sequencing used PBMCs or a T cell subset sorted from them (not recorded which). Receptors originate from a man in his late teens or twenties who had mild COVID-19 (a few samples of this study predate the infection). The sample titles of this study are shuffled in the database, so cell type and time point are left out; the donor was told from shared clones.

This chain links TRBV4-2 with TRBJ2-6; D is unclear. The CDR3 totals 15 residues. Germline CDR1 is LGHNA and CDR2 is YNFKEQ. Trimming stripped 1 base from V and 0 bases from J, with 4 bases between. CDR3 in DNA: TGTGCCAGCAGCCAAGTCTACTCTGGGGCCAACGTCCTGACTTTC. Translated, it gives CASSQVYSGANVLTF.

The chain recombines TRBV6-1 with TRBJ2-7; TRBD2 matches 12 bases. Unmatched junction bases numbered 2, after V lost 8 bases and J lost 3 bases. CDR3 size: 13 residues. Germline V CDR1 and CDR2: MNHNS, SASEGT. The CDR3 loop reads CASLGLAGYEQYF. The CDR3 DNA reads TGTGCCAGCCTGGGACTAGCGGGCTACGAGCAGTACTTC.

The rearrangement joins TRBV4-3 to TRBJ2-7, with 9 bases that match TRBD2. There are 17 residues in the CDR3. Germline CDR1 reads LGHNA; CDR2 reads YSLEER. V lost 0 bases to trimming and J lost 0 bases; unmatched junction nucleotides: 6. CDR3 nucleotide sequence: TGCGCCAGCAGCCAAGATCTAAGCGGGGGGTTCTCCTACGAGCAGTACTTC. Translation gives CASSQDLSGGFSYEQYF.

This clonotype came up a few times. J is TRBJ2-1 and V is TRBV4-1; D call uncertain. The CDR3 is made up of 16 amino acids. Trimming took 3 bases from V and 0 from J, leaving 12 bases between them. The germline CDR1 and CDR2 sequences are MGHRA and YSYEKL. The CDR3 loop reads CASSQNRLSSYNEQFF. The CDR3 DNA reads as TGCGCCAGCAGCCAGAATCGACTGAGCTCCTACAATGAGCAGTTCTTC.

This clonotype was seen only a few times. The J gene is TRBJ1-1, the V gene TRBV27; TRBD1 might be the D (6 bases). V lost 3 bases and J lost 4, with 15 bases in between. CDR3 length: 15 residues. Germline-derived CDR1 and CDR2 are MNHEY and SMNVEV (reference sequence). The chain's CDR3 is CASSLAGVLSTEAFF. CDR3 coding DNA: TGTGCCAGCAGTTTGGCAGGGGTTTTGAGCACTGAAGCTTTCTTT.